What follows are 29 T cell receptor beta chains derived from one specimen sequenced in a study of CD8 T cells in ankylosing spondylitis. Study-wide points: A TCR beta motif made of fewer than ten highly homologous variants seemed typical of ankylosing spondylitis blood.

TCRdb analysed the 5' RACE reads with MiXCR anew, one entry per CDR3 protein. Among 300,000 to 400,000 distinct CDR3 sequences, 20% to 25% were seen once, and the ten largest hold roughly 16%. For these TCRs, the target antigens are not known. The material sequenced was blood, either unsorted or a sorted T cell fraction (not recorded which). These receptors all come from a male donor with ankylosing spondylitis.

This clonotype was picked up many times. The chain couples TRBV5-5 to TRBJ1-2; possible D gene TRBD1, 6 bases. Trimming shortened V by 4 bases and J by 7 bases, and 20 bases separated the two germline ends. This CDR3 comprises 15 residues. Germline CDR1 and CDR2: SGHKS and YYEKEE (reference sequence). The CDR3 nucleotides read TGTGCCAGCAGCCTAGACAGGAATCAAGGAGGTGGCTACACCTTC. Translating it yields CASSLDRNQGGGYTF.

This chain connects TRBV2 to TRBJ2-1, with no clear D. Trimming stripped 0 bases from V and 10 bases from J, with 10 bases between. The CDR3 has 13 residues. Per germline, CDR1 SNHLY and CDR2 FYNNEI. For the CDR3, the DNA is TGTGCCAGCAGTGAAGCCTCGACCGGAGAGCAGTTCTTC. Translation gives CASSEASTGEQFF. Together with reference TRBV2 and TRBJ2-1, the CDR3 gives the full variable domain: EPEVTQTPSHQVTQMGQEVILRCVPISNHLYFYWYRQILGQKVEFLVSFYNNEISEKSEIFDDQFSVERPDGSNFTLKIRSTKLEDSAMYFCASSEASTGEQFFGPGTRLTVL.

This clonotype has a handful of counts. The chain employs TRBV29-1 and TRBJ1-3; the match to TRBD1 covers 7 bases. The junction had 1 base not matched to a gene; V was cut back by 4 bases and J by 4 bases. CDR1 is SQVTM, CDR2 ANQGSEA, per germline. The CDR3 spans 12 residues. CDR3 in amino acids: CSVAGGGNTIYF. Written as DNA, the CDR3 is TGCAGCGTTGCAGGGGGAGGAAACACCATATATTTT. Full variable domain (missing parts from reference TRBV29-1 and TRBJ1-3): SAVISQKPSRDICQRGTSLTIQCQVDSQVTMMFWYRQQPGQSLTLIATANQGSEATYESGFVIDKFPISRPNLTFSTLTVSNMSPEDSSIYLCSVAGGGNTIYFGEGSWLTVV.

The DNA for the CDR3 is TGCAGCGTTTTGTCCGCACCCCCAGAGACCCAGTACTTC. Amino acid sequence: CSVLSAPPETQYF. V and J are TRBV29-1 and TRBJ2-5, with unresolved D. The germline V gene encodes CDR1 SQVTM and CDR2 ANQGSEA. The CDR3 is 13 amino acids. V dropped 5 bases and J dropped 4 bases, with 14 bases sitting between them.

This clonotype was counted a few times. The chain recombines TRBV15 with TRBJ2-3; TRBD2 matches at 13 bases. From germline, CDR1 is LNHNV and CDR2 YYDKDF (reference sequence). V trimming: 3 bases; J trimming: 3 bases; junction bases outside the gene matches: 3. The CDR3 has 16 amino acids. The CDR3 loop is CATSSGTSGDTDTQYF. CDR3 DNA sequence: TGTGCCACCAGCAGCGGGACTAGCGGGGATACAGATACGCAGTATTTT.

V gene TRBV7-2 combines with J gene TRBJ2-2; D ambiguous. Trimming took 2 bases from V and 5 from J, leaving 9 bases between them. CDR3 length equals 14 residues. Germline V CDR1 and CDR2: SGHTA, FQGNSA. CDR3 region: CASSLRWDTGELFF. CDR3 DNA sequence: TGTGCCAGCAGCTTAAGATGGGATACCGGGGAGCTGTTTTTT.

This clonotype has a handful of counts. This chain joins TRBV25-1 and TRBJ2-1; TRBD1 matches at 9 bases. Germline V gene lookup returns CDR1 MGHDK and CDR2 SYGVNS. Trimming at V came to 5 bases and at J to 8 bases, leaving 10 bases not matched to a gene. CDR3 size: 15 residues. In nucleotides, the CDR3 is TGTGCCAGCAGTAGAGGGGACAGGGCGTGGGATGAGCAGTTCTTC. This gives the protein CASSRGDRAWDEQFF.

The chain uses TRBV5-6 and TRBJ2-7, with TRBD2 as a possible D gene (7 bases). This CDR3 comprises 14 residues. The V end was cut by 4 bases, the J end by 5 bases, with 16 bases between. Germline CDR1 is SGHDT and CDR2 is YYEEEE. CDR3 nucleotides: TGTGCCAGCAGCCGAGGACGGCGGGGGCACGAGCAGTACTTC. Encoded protein: CASSRGRRGHEQYF.

The gene calls are TRBV10-3 and TRBJ1-4; a possible D gene is TRBD1 (5 bases). In germline, CDR1 is ENHRY, CDR2 SYGVKD. The CDR3 loop spans 15 amino acids. V lost 6 bases to trimming and J lost 7 bases, with 18 bases between them. Here the CDR3 DNA reads TGTGCCATCAGGGGGACCATCGCGGATACTGAAAAACTGTTTTTT. It specifies CAIRGTIADTEKLFF.

The CDR3 loop reads CASSTRFPNTGELFF. The CDR3 bases are TGTGCCAGCAGCACCAGGTTCCCGAACACCGGGGAGCTGTTTTTT. This chain uses TRBV27 with TRBJ2-2; D is unclear. Germline assignment: CDR1 MNHEY and CDR2 SMNVEV (reference sequence). Trimming cost V 6 bases and J 0 bases, with 11 bases left between them. The CDR3 consists of 15 residues.

The J gene is TRBJ2-3, the V gene TRBV11-2, with D maybe TRBD2 (6 bases). Germline loops: CDR1 SGHAT, CDR2 FQNNGV. The V end lost 5 bases, the J end lost 1 base, and 31 bases lay between the germline ends. The length of the CDR3 is 21 residues. The CDR3 protein is CASSPRTSFGGPMVRTDTQYF. The CDR3 DNA follows: TGTGCCAGCAGCCCCCGAACATCGTTTGGAGGGCCTATGGTACGCACAGATACGCAGTATTTT. The full variable domain, completed using reference TRBV11-2 and TRBJ2-3, is EAGVAQSPRYKIIEKRQSVAFWCNPISGHATLYWYQQILGQGPKLLIQFQNNGVVDDSQLPKDRFSAERLKGVDSTLKIQPAKLEDSAVYLCASSPRTSFGGPMVRTDTQYFGPGTRLTVL.

The CDR3 DNA is TGTGCCAGCAGCCACCCCTATCAGGGGCGATCCTACGAGCAGTACTTC. This encodes CASSHPYQGRSYEQYF. The rearrangement links TRBV7-8 to TRBJ2-7; possible D gene TRBD1, 6 bases. CDR1 is SGHVS and CDR2 is FQNEAQ in the germline V gene. Trimming pared 5 bases from V and 1 base from J, leaving 18 bases between. The CDR3 length is 16 residues.

The CDR3 bases are TGTGCCAGCAGCGTAGGCACAGGACCACCCGCCGGGGAGCTGTTTTTT. It encodes CASSVGTGPPAGELFF. J is TRBJ2-2 and V is TRBV9; D is perhaps TRBD1 (5 bases). This CDR3 contains 16 residues. Trimming pared 0 bases from V and 6 bases from J, leaving 15 bases between. Germline-derived CDR1 and CDR2 are SGDLS and YYNGEE.

This clonotype was found a few times. The chain is built from TRBV9 and TRBJ2-1; the match to TRBD2 covers 8 bases. The CDR3 has 16 amino acids. The trim removed 0 bases at V and 9 bases at J, leaving 11 bases unmatched. Germline CDR1 is SGDLS and CDR2 is YYNGEE. CDR3 residues: CASSVGRGERGGEQFF. The DNA for the CDR3 is TGTGCCAGCAGCGTAGGGCGGGGGGAGCGGGGTGGTGAGCAGTTCTTC.

The chain is built from TRBV12-3 or TRBV12-4 and TRBJ2-1; D is perhaps TRBD2 (6 bases). V was trimmed by 3 bases and J by 3 bases, leaving 12 bases between them. The CDR3 is made up of 15 amino acids. CDR3 bases: TGTGCCAGCAGTTTGATGAGACTAGGCTACAATGAGCAGTTCTTC. Protein: CASSLMRLGYNEQFF.

The chain recombines TRBV7-2 with TRBJ2-7; TRBD2 matches 10 bases. The germline CDR1 and CDR2 sequences are SGHTA and FQGNSA. CDR3 size: 15 residues. V was pared by 5 bases and J by 6 bases, with 10 bases of the junction left unmatched. For the CDR3, the DNA is TGTGCCAGCAGCCGTTGGGTAGCGGGAGGCCGCGAGCAGTACTTC. It translates to CASSRWVAGGREQYF.

The CDR3 DNA reads as TGCGCCAGCAGCCAAGACCGAATCAAGTTCTTC. Amino acid sequence: CASSQDRIKFF. The chain combines TRBV4-3 with TRBJ2-1, with no clear D. CDR3 length: 11 residues. Trimming stripped 0 bases from V and 14 bases from J, with 8 bases between. From germline, CDR1 is LGHNA and CDR2 YSLEER.

The CDR3 sequence is CAGGLTSGSYEQYF. CDR3 DNA sequence: TGTGCCGGGGGGTTGACTAGCGGATCCTACGAGCAGTACTTC. V usage is TRBV7-2 and J usage is TRBJ2-7; TRBD2 matches 9 bases. Germline V gene lookup returns CDR1 SGHTA and CDR2 FQGNSA. The CDR3 consists of 14 residues. V lost 11 bases to trimming and J lost 1 base; unmatched junction nucleotides: 9. Using reference TRBV7-2 and TRBJ2-7 for the parts outside the CDR3, the full variable domain is GAGVSQSPSNKVTEKGKDVELRCDPISGHTALYWYRQSLGQGLEFLIYFQGNSAPDKSGLPSDRFSAERTGGSVSTLTIQRTQQEDSAVYLCAGGLTSGSYEQYFGPGTRLTVT.

The chain joins TRBV15 to TRBJ2-3; D is possibly TRBD1 or TRBD2 (5 bases each). V lost 5 bases to trimming and J lost 6 bases, with 24 bases between them. The CDR3 consists of 17 residues. The V gene's germline CDR1 is LNHNV and CDR2 YYDKDF (reference sequence). The CDR3 protein is CATSPLRGGPLEDTQYF. CDR3 coding DNA: TGTGCCACCAGCCCTTTGAGGGGCGGACCCCTCGAGGATACGCAGTATTTT.

This clonotype was seen only once. As DNA, the CDR3 is TGCGCCAGCAGCATCAGGGGGGATAGCAATCAGCCCCAGCATTTT. Its protein product is CASSIRGDSNQPQHF. J is TRBJ1-5 and V is TRBV5-1; 7 bases agree with TRBD1. The CDR3 is 15 amino acids. Trimming took 4 bases from V and 0 from J; bases not matched to a gene: 4. CDR1 and CDR2 (germline): SGHRS, YFSETQ.

In its sample, this clonotype was seen a few times. Sequence at one end of the junction differs from germline and may be a read error. The rearrangement joins TRBV12-5 to TRBJ2-5, with D unresolved. The germline gives CDR1 LGHNT, CDR2 FRNRAP. The CDR3 extends over 13 amino acids. DNA of the CDR3: TGTGCTAGTGGTTTGGCCCTAAGAGAGTCCCAGTACTTC. Its protein product is CASGLALRESQYF.

This clonotype was observed a few times. The chain uses TRBV18 and TRBJ1-3; no clear D gene. Trimming stripped 8 bases from V and 4 bases from J, with 21 bases between. The CDR3 has 16 residues. Germline V CDR1 and CDR2: KGHSH, LQKENI. Here the CDR3 reads CASLGLTATPGNTIYF. In nucleotides, the CDR3 is TGTGCCAGCCTCGGACTGACGGCTACCCCCGGAAACACCATATATTTT. Filled out from reference TRBV18 and TRBJ1-3, the complete variable domain reads NAGVMQNPRHLVRRRGQEARLRCSPMKGHSHVYWYRQLPEEGLKFMVYLQKENIIDESGMPKERFSAEFPKEGPSILRIQQVVRGDSAAYFCASLGLTATPGNTIYFGEGSWLTVV.

The chain links TRBV7-2 to TRBJ2-1, with unresolved D. CDR3 size: 13 residues. The germline V gene has CDR1 SGHTA and CDR2 FQGNSA. Trimming stripped 5 bases from V and 4 bases from J, with 9 bases between. In DNA form, the CDR3 reads TGTGCCAGCAGCGGGGTCGTGTACAATGAGCAGTTCTTC. It translates to CASSGVVYNEQFF.

This sequence joins TRBV7-3 and TRBJ2-3; tentative D call: TRBD2 (6 bases). The germline V gene encodes CDR1 SGHTA and CDR2 FQGTGA. The CDR3 has 18 residues. V was shortened by 6 bases and J by 2 bases, with 24 bases between the two germline ends. The CDR3 sequence: CASSTPADGREFTDTQYF. The DNA of the CDR3 is TGTGCCAGCAGTACCCCTGCTGACGGGAGAGAGTTCACAGATACGCAGTATTTT.

V usage is TRBV20-1 and J usage is TRBJ2-3; 8 bases are shared with TRBD2. The CDR3 consists of 16 residues. The V gene end was trimmed by 0 bases and the J gene end by 0 bases; junction bases not matched to a gene: 5. CDR1 and CDR2 from the germline V gene are DFQATT and SNEGSKA (reference sequence). Here the CDR3 DNA reads TGCAGTGCTAGAGATACTCGCGGGAGGAGCACAGATACGCAGTATTTT. As protein: CSARDTRGRSTDTQYF.

There are a few counts of this clonotype. The chain couples TRBV29-1 to TRBJ2-7; the D gene is possibly TRBD1 (5 bases). With 6 bases removed from V and 4 bases from J, the gap between germline ends came to 13 bases. Germline-derived CDR1 and CDR2 are SQVTM and ANQGSEA. The CDR3 has 12 residues. The CDR3 bases are TGCAGCGTATCAGGGAACTATTACGAGCAGTACTTC. It codes for CSVSGNYYEQYF.

The sample holds a few counts of this clonotype. V and J are TRBV20-1 and TRBJ1-1; D ambiguous. Trimming removed 4 bases from V and 3 bases from J, with 12 bases in between. Germline CDR1 is DFQATT and CDR2 is SNEGSKA (reference sequence). CDR3 length equals 13 residues. The CDR3 protein is CSATGPTDTEAFF. The CDR3 coding sequence is TGCAGTGCTACGGGTCCGACGGACACTGAAGCTTTCTTT.

This clonotype was counted between two and nine times. The chain combines TRBV12-3 or TRBV12-4 with TRBJ1-1; D uncertain. Trimming removed 4 bases at V and 5 bases at J, with 14 bases between. CDR3 length: 14 residues. The CDR3 nucleotides are TGTGCCAGCAGTTCGGGGATTCGGAGGACTGAAGCTTTCTTT. As protein: CASSSGIRRTEAFF.

The gene calls are TRBV28 and TRBJ2-7; 7 bases agree with TRBD1. This CDR3 is 14 amino acids long. The V gene's germline CDR1 is MDHEN and CDR2 SYDVKM. V shed 10 bases, J shed 3 bases, and the junction held 12 bases outside the gene matches. The CDR3 sequence: CATKGAGTSYEQYF. The CDR3 DNA sequence: TGTGCCACCAAGGGGGCAGGCACTAGCTACGAGCAGTACTTC.